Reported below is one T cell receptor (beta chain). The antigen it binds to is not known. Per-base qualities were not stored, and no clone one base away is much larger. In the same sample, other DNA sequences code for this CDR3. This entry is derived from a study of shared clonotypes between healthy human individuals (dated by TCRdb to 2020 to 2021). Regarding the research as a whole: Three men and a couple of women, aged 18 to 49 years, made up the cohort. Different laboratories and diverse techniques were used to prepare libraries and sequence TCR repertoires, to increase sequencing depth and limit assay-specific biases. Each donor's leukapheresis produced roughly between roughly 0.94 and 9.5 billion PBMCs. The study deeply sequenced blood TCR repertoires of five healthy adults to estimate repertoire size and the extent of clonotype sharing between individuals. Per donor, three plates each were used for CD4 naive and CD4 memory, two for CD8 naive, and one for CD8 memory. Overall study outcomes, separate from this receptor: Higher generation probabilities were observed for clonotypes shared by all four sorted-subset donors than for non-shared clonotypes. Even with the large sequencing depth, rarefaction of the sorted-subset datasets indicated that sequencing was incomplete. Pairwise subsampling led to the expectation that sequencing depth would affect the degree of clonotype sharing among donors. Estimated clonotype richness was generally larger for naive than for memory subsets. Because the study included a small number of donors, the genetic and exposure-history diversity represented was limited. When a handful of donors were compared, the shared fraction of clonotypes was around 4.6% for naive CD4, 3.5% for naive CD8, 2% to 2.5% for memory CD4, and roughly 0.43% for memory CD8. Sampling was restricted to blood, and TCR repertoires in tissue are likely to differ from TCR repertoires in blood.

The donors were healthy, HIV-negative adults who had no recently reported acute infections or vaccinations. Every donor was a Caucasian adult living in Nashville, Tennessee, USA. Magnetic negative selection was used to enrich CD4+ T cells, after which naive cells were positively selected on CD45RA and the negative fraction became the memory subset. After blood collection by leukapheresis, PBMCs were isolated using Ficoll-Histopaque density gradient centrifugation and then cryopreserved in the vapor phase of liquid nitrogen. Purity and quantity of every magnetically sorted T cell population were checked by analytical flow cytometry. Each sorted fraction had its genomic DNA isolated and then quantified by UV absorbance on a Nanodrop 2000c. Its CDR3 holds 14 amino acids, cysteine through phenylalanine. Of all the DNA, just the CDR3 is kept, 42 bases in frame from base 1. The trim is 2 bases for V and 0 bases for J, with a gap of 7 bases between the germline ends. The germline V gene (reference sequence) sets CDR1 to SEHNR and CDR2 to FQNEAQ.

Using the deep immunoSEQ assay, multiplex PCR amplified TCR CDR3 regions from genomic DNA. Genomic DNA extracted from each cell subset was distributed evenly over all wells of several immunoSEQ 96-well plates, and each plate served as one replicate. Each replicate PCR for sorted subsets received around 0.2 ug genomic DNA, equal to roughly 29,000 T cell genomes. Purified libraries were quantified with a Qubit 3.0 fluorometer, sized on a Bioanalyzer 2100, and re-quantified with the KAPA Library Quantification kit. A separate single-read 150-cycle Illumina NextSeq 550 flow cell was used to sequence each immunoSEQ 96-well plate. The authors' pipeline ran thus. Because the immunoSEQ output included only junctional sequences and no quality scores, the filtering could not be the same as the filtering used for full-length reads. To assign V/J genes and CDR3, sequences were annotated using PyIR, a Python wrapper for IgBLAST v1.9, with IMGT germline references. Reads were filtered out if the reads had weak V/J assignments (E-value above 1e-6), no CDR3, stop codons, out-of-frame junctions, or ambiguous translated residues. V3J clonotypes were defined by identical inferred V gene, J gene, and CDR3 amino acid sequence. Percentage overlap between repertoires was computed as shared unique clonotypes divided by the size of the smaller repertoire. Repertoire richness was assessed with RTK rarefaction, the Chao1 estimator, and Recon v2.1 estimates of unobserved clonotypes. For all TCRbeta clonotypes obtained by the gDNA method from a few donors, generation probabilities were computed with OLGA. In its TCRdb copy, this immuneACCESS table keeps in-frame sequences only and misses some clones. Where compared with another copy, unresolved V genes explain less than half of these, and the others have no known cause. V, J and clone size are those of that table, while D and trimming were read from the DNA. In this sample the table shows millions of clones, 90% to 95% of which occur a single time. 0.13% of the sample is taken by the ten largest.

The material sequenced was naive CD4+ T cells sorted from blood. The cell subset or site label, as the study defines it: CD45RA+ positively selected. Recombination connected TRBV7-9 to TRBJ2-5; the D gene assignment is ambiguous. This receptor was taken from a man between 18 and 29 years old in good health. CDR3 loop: CASSLLLDQETQYF. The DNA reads TGTGCCAGCAGCTTACTGCTAGACCAAGAGACCCAGTACTTC. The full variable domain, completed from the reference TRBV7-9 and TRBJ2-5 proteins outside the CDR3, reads DTGVSQNPRHKITKRGQNVTFRCDPISEHNRLYWYRQTLGQGPEFLTYFQNEAQLEKSRLLSDRFSAERPKGSFSTLEIQRTEQGDSAMYLCASSLLLDQETQYFGPGTRLLVL.